Listed below are T cell receptor beta chains from one sample, sequenced in a study of T-cell reconstitution after alpha-beta-depleted transplantation in children. TCRdb reanalysed the PCR reads using MiXCR and keeps one entry per CDR3 protein. The table has fewer than 550,000 distinct CDR3 sequences, over 10% seen once. The sequencing here drew on PBMCs, mostly from graft donor cells, taken 180 days after TCRalphabeta/CD19-depleted stem cell transplant. The receptors were gathered from a female patient between 2 and 15 years old who had a stem cell transplant for aplastic anemia, so the T cells may come from the graft donor. Each CDR3 is given with its conserved first and last residue. The D gene is left open where the match is weak. Only some rows state a clone size, as once, few, many or a class for expanded clones.

d_call	j_call	clone_size	v_call	cdr3_aa	cdr3_nt
NA	TRBJ1-6	NA	TRBV27	CASSGPGHHPLHF	TGTGCCAGCAGTGGACCGGGACACCACCCCCTCCACTTT
TRBD1	TRBJ1-4	few	TRBV14	CASSRGTVNNEKLFF	TGTGCCAGCAGCCGTGGGACAGTTAATAATGAAAAACTGTTTTTT
NA	TRBJ1-4	NA	TRBV2	CASSEDYRWRHFMGEKLFF	TGTGCCAGCAGTGAAGATTACCGGTGGAGACATTTTATGGGGGAAAAACTGTTTTTT
NA	TRBJ1-1	few	TRBV20-1	CSARVTGLRWAFF	TGCAGTGCTAGGGTGACAGGACTCCGATGGGCTTTCTTT
NA	TRBJ2-7	NA	TRBV29-1	CSASGLGEQYF	TGCAGCGCCTCAGGGTTAGGCGAGCAGTACTTC
TRBD2	TRBJ2-5	NA	TRBV7-2	CASSSVAGARETQYF	TGTGCCAGCAGTTCAGTAGCGGGAGCCCGAGAGACCCAGTACTTC
NA	TRBJ2-1	few	TRBV15	CATSRDRVGGKGYNEQFF	TGTGCCACCAGCAGAGACCGGGTAGGCGGGAAGGGCTACAATGAGCAGTTCTTC
TRBD1	TRBJ1-1	many	TRBV5-6	CASSLSQGARLGDTEAFF	TGTGCCAGCAGCTTAAGTCAGGGGGCAAGGTTAGGTGACACTGAAGCTTTCTTT
TRBD1	TRBJ2-7	few	TRBV20-1	CSARVADRGSYEQYF	TGCAGTGCTAGAGTGGCGGACAGGGGGTCCTACGAGCAGTACTTC
TRBD2	TRBJ2-1	many	TRBV28	CASSETSGSGNEQFF	TGTGCCAGCAGTGAGACTAGCGGGAGTGGGAATGAGCAGTTCTTC
NA	TRBJ2-7	many	TRBV24-1	CATSDSTYEQYF	TGTGCCACCAGTGATTCCACCTACGAGCAGTACTTC
TRBD2	TRBJ2-1	NA	TRBV7-3	CASGASGRGEQFF	TGTGCCAGCGGGGCTAGCGGGAGGGGTGAGCAGTTCTTC
NA	TRBJ1-2	NA	TRBV29-1	CSVEWQDYGYTF	TGCAGCGTTGAATGGCAGGACTATGGCTACACCTTC
NA	TRBJ2-7	many	TRBV7-2	CASSRTRSYEQYF	TGTGCCAGCAGCCGGACGCGGTCCTACGAGCAGTACTTC
NA	TRBJ2-1	few	TRBV20-1	CSARSWGAAYNEQFF	TGCAGTGCTCGATCCTGGGGGGCGGCCTACAATGAGCAGTTCTTC
TRBD2	TRBJ2-7	NA	TRBV7-9	CASSSFGLADFYEQYF	TGTGCCAGCAGCTCATTCGGACTAGCGGATTTCTACGAGCAGTACTTC
NA	TRBJ1-5	few	TRBV4-3	CASSQDLTFKWRDSNQPQHF	TGCGCCAGCAGCCAAGACCTAACATTTAAGTGGAGGGATAGCAATCAGCCCCAGCATTTT